This T cell receptor beta chain was captured in a study of OX40 agonist ivuxolimab in advanced cancers. Study-level information: Every 2 weeks, patients received ivuxolimab intravenously, dosed at 0.01 to 10 mg/kg.

Germline V gene data show CDR1 as SGHNT and CDR2 as YYREEE (reference sequence). J gave up 0 bases and V 5 bases, and 4 bases lay outside the gene matches. The CDR3 has 14 residues. A remark on this clone: Its target is not known.

General study findings and limits: The study observed clonal expansion of CD4+ and CD8+ blood T cells by week 6 at 0.1 to 3.0 mg/kg.

Collection of blood occurred at baseline, at cycle 4 day 1, and at cycle 7 day 1. The table came from immunoSEQ multiplex PCR; TCRdb's copy has only in-frame clones and leaves some out. This table holds around 45,000 clones, over 70% found once. Sample: CD4+ or CD8+ T cells sorted from blood, taken in a trial of the OX40 agonist ivuxolimab. This TCR derives from an adult with an advanced solid tumor such as melanoma, head and neck, liver or kidney cancer. The chain joins TRBV5-4 to TRBJ1-1; 7 nucleotides match TRBD1. DNA of the CDR3: TGTGCCAGCAGGACGGACAGGCTGAACACTGAAGCTTTCTTT. Its translation is CASRTDRLNTEAFF.